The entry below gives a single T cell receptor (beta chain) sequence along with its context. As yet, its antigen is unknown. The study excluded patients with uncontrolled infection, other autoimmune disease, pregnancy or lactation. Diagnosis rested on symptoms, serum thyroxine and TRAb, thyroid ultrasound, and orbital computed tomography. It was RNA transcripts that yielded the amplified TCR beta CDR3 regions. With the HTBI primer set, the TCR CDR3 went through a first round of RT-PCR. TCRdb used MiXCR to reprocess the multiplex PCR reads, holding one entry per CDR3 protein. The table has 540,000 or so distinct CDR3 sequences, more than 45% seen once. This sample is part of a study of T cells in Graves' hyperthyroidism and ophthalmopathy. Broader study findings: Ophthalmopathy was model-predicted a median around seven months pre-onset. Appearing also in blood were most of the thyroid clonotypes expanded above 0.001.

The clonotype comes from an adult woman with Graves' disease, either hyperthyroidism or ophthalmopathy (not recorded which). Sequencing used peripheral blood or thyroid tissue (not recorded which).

As DNA, the CDR3 is TGTGCCAGCAGCCAAGACCCGAACACCGGGGAGCTGTTTTTT. Amino acid sequence: CASSQDPNTGELFF. The V and J genes are TRBV3-1 and TRBJ2-2; D gene uncertain. This CDR3 is 14 amino acids long. Trimming stripped 0 bases from V and 0 bases from J, with 2 bases between. Germline assignment: CDR1 LGHDT and CDR2 YNNKEL (reference sequence).